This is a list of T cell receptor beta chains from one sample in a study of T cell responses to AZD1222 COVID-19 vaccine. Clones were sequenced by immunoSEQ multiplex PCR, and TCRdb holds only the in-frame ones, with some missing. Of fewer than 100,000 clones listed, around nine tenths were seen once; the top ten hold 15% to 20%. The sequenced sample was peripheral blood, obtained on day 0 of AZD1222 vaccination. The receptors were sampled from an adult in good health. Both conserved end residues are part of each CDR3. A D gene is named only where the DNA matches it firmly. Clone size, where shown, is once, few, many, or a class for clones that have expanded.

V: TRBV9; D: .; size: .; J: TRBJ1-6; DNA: TGTGCCAGCAGCGCCGGTGGGGGGACTAATTCACCCCTCCACTTT; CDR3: CASSAGGGTNSPLHF
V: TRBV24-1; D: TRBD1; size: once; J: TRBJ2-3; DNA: TGTGCCACCAGTGATTTAGGGACAGGGGATGATACGCAGTATTTT; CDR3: CATSDLGTGDDTQYF
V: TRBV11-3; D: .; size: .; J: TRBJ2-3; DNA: TGTGCCAGCAGCCCTGGGCCCGCAGATACGCAGTATTTT; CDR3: CASSPGPADTQYF
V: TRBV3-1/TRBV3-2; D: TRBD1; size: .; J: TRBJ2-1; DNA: TGTGCCAGCAGCCAAGGGACAGGGCACAATGAGCAGTTCTTC; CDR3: CASSQGTGHNEQFF
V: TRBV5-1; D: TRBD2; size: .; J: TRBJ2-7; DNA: TGCGCCAGCAGCTTGAGCGGGAGCTCCTACGAGCAGTACTTC; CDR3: CASSLSGSSYEQYF
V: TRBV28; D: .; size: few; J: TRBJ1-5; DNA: TGTGCCAGCAGTTTACCGGGCCTTGCTTCACCCCAGCATTTT; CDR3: CASSLPGLASPQHF
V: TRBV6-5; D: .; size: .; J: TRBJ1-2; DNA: TGTGCCAGCAGTTATTGGGGTTATGGCTACACCTTC; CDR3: CASSYWGYGYTF
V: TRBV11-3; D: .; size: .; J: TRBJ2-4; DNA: TGTGCCAGCAGCTGGGACGGAAACATTCAGTACTTC; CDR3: CASSWDGNIQYF
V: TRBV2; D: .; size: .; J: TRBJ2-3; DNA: TGTGCCAGCAGGTACTCTGTTACCACAGATACGCAGTATTTT; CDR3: CASRYSVTTDTQYF
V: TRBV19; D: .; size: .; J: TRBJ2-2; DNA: TGTGCCAGTAGTATCCAGGTTATCACCGGGGAGCTGTTTTTT; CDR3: CASSIQVITGELFF
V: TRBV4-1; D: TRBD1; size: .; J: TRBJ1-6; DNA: TGCGCCAGCAGCCAGTTACAGGGGCGAAGAAATTCACCCCTCCACTTT; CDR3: CASSQLQGRRNSPLHF
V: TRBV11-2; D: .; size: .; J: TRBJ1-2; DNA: TGTGCCAGCAGCTTAGTTTCCAGGGCCGCTAACTATGGCTACACCTTC; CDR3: CASSLVSRAANYGYTF
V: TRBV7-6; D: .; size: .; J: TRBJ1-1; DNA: TGTGCCAGCAGCTTAGAGGCAGGGTTAGGAGCTTTCTTT; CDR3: CASSLEAGLGAFF
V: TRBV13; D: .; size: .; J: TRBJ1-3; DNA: TGTGCCAGCAGCTTGTATGGGCCTGGAAACACCATATATTTT; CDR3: CASSLYGPGNTIYF
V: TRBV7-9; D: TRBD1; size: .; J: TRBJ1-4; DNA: TGTGCCAGCAGCTTAGCGTCCGGGACAGTACATGAAAAACTGTTTTTT; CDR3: CASSLASGTVHEKLFF
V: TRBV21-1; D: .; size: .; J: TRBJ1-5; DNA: TGTGCCAGCAGCAAAGATAGCCAGAGTAATCAGCCCCAGCATTTT; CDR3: CASSKDSQSNQPQHF
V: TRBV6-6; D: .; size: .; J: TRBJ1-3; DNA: TGTGCCAGCAGTTACTCGAACACCATATATTTT; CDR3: CASSYSNTIYF
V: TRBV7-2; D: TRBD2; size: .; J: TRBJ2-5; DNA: TGTGCCAGCAGCGCCCGACTAGCGGGGGGCCAAGAGACCCAGTACTTC; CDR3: CASSARLAGGQETQYF
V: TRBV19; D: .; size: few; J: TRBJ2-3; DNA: TGTGCCAGTAGTATAGCTAAGGATACGCAGTATTTT; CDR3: CASSIAKDTQYF
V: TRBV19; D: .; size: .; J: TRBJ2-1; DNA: TGTGCCAGTAGTATACCCCTCAATGAGCAGTTCTTC; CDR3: CASSIPLNEQFF
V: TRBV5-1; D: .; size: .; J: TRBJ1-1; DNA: TGCGCCAGCAGCTCAGGCAGGCCCCTCAGGCCCACTGAAGCTTTCTTT; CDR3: CASSSGRPLRPTEAFF
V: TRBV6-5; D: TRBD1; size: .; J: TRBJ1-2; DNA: TGTGCCAGCAGACAGACAGGGAGGGATAATGGCTACACCTTC; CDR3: CASRQTGRDNGYTF
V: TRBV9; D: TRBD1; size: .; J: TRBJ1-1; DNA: TGTGCCAGCAGCGTTGTACAGGGGGCAGGTGAAGCTTTCTTT; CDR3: CASSVVQGAGEAFF
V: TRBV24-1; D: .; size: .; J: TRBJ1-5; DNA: TGTGCCACCAGTGGGGTCGACAACTATCAGCCCCAGCATTTT; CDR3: CATSGVDNYQPQHF
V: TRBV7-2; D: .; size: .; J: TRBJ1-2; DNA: TGTGCCAGCAGCTTAAGGGACGGGACTAACTATGGCTACACCTTC; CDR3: CASSLRDGTNYGYTF
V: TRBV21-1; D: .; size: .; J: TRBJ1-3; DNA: TGTGCCAGCACCCAGGTGGGGGCCTCTGGAAACACCATATATTTT; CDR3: CASTQVGASGNTIYF
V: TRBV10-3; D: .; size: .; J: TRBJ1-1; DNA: TGTGCCATTTGGGGGGGGCCGGGCACTGAAGCTTTCTTT; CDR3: CAIWGGPGTEAFF
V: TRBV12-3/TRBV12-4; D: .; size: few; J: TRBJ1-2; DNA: TGTGCCAGCAGTCCCGGACAGTACTATGGCTACACCTTC; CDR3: CASSPGQYYGYTF
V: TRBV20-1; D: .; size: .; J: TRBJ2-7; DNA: TGCAGTGCTAGTAGTGGCGGGGCACCCTACGAGCAGTACTTC; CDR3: CSASSGGAPYEQYF